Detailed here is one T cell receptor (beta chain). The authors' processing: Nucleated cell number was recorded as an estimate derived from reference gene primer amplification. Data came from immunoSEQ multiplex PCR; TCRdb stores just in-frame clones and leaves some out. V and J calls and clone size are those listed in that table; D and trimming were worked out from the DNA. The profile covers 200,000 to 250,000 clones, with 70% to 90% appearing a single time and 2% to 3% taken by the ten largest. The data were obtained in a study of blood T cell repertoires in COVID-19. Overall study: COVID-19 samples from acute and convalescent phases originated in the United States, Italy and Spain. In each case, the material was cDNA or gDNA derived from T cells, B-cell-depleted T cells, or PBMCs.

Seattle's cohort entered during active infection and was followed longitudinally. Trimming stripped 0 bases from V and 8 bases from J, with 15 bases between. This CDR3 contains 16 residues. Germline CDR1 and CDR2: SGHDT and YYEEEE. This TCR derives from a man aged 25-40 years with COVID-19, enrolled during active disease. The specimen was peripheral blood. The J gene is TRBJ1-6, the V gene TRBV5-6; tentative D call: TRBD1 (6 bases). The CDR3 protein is CASSLVENRAHSPLHF. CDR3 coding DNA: TGTGCCAGCAGCTTGGTCGAAAACAGGGCTCATTCACCCCTCCACTTT.